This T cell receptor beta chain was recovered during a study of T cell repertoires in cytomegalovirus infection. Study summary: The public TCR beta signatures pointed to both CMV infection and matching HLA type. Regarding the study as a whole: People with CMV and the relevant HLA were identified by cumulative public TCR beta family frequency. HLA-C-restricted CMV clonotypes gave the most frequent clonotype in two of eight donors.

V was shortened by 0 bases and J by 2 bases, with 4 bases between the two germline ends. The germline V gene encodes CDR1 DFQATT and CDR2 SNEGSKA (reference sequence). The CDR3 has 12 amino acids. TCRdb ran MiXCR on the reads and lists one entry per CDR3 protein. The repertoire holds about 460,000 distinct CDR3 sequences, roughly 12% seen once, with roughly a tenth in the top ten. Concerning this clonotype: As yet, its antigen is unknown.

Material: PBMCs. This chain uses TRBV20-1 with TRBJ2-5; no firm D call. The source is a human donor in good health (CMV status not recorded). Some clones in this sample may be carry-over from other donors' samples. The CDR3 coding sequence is TGCAGTGCTAGAGATCCACAAGAGACCCAGTACTTC. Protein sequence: CSARDPQETQYF.